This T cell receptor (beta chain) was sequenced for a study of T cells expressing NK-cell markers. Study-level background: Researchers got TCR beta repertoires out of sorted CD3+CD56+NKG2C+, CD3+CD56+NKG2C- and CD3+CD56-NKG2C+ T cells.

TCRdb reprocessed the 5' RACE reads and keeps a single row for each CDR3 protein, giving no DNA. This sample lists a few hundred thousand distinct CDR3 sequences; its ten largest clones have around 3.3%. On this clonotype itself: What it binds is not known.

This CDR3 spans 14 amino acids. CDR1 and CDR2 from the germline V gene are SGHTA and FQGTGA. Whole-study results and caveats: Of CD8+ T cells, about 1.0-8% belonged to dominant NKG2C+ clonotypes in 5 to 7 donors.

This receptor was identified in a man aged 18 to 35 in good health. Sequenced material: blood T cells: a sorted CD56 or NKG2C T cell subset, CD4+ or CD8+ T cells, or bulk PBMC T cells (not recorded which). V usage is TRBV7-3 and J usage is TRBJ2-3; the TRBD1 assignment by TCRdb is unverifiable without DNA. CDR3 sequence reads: CASSPGSSMDTQYF.